This T cell receptor (beta chain) was obtained from a study of CD8+CD57+ T cells in acquired aplastic anemia. The sequenced patients had an expansion of CD8+CD57+ cells seen by flow cytometry. Every patient was diagnosed with severe acquired aplastic anemia. Patients had received no therapy at the time of blood sampling. CDR3 length: 14 amino acids. With 0 bases removed from V and 3 bases from J, the gap between germline ends came to 8 bases. Germline V gives CDR1 LNHNV, CDR2 YYDKDF (reference sequence). Study-wide results and caveats: Patients shared under 30 CD8+ CDR3 sequences with controls.

In regard to this clonotype: No antigen is known for it.

Genomic DNA served as template for TCR beta VDJ and CDR3 profiling. TCRdb re-called the reads with MiXCR, one entry per CDR3 protein. The top ten clones hold over 7.5% of a sample with about 250,000 distinct CDR3 sequences, more than 40% of them seen once. This TCR derives from a human donor with aplastic anemia. The sample was sorted CD4+, CD8+, or CD8+CD57+ T cells (not recorded which) from PBMCs. This rearrangement joins TRBV15 to TRBJ1-1, with D uncertain. The DNA of the CDR3 is TGTGCCACCAGCAGAGATAATGGGGACACTGAAGCTTTCTTT. It translates to CATSRDNGDTEAFF.